One sample yielded the 4 T cell receptor beta chains listed below, sequenced in a study of CD8 T cells in ankylosing spondylitis. TCRdb independently ran MiXCR on the 5' RACE reads; one entry per CDR3 protein. The data show 150,000 to 200,000 distinct CDR3 sequences, around 19% seen once. Sample: blood, either unsorted or a sorted T cell fraction (not recorded which). Receptor source: a male donor with ankylosing spondylitis or in good health (not recorded which).

This clonotype was counted at least ten times. The chain employs TRBV5-1 and TRBJ1-1; D gene uncertain. Trimming shortened V by 0 bases and J by 4 bases, and 16 bases separated the two germline ends. CDR1 and CDR2 from the germline V gene are SGHRS and YFSETQ. CDR3 size: 16 residues. The CDR3 coding sequence is TGCGCCAGCAGCTTGGGAGAGGCGGCGATCGGCACTGAAGCTTTCTTT. Its protein product is CASSLGEAAIGTEAFF. Combining the CDR3 with reference TRBV5-1 and TRBJ1-1 gives the whole variable domain KAGVTQTPRYLIKTRGQQVTLSCSPISGHRSVSWYQQTPGQGLQFLFEYFSETQRNKGNFPGRFSGRQFSNSRSEMNVSTLELGDSALYLCASSLGEAAIGTEAFFGQGTRLTVV.

This clonotype came up many times. The chain uses TRBV10-3 and TRBJ1-3; TRBD1 agrees at 9 bases. Germline V gene lookup returns CDR1 ENHRY and CDR2 SYGVKD. The CDR3 runs 17 residues. Trimming cost V 0 bases and J 4 bases; bases outside gene matches: 7. CDR3 in DNA: TGTGCCATCAGTGAGTCCGAACAGGGGGCGAGGGGAAACACCATATATTTT. This sequence encodes CAISESEQGARGNTIYF.

This clonotype was seen at least ten times. The CDR3 DNA reads as TGTGCCAGCAGGCAGTCGACCCGCTACAATGAGCAGTTCTTC. Its protein is CASRQSTRYNEQFF. The chain uses TRBV6-2 or TRBV6-3 and TRBJ2-1; D is ambiguous. The V end was cut by 6 bases, the J end by 3 bases, with 12 bases between. The CDR3 is 14 residues long. Germline values: CDR1 MNHEY, CDR2 SVGEGT.

The V call is TRBV20-1, the J call TRBJ1-3, with a tentative D call TRBD1 (5 bases). Germline lookup yields CDR1 DFQATT and CDR2 SNEGSKA (reference sequence). Trimming stripped 5 bases from V and 2 bases from J, with 7 bases between. There are 12 residues in the CDR3. The CDR3 DNA reads TGCAGTGCTGGGGGGGCTGGAAACACCATATATTTT. Translating it yields CSAGGAGNTIYF.